This T cell receptor (beta chain) derives from a study of blood T cell repertoires in COVID-19. Assay used: immunoSEQ multiplex PCR; TCRdb lists only in-frame clones, some missing. The sample has around 270,000 clones; about nine tenths are singletons. CDR3 length equals 17 residues. V lost 3 bases to trimming and J lost 2 bases, with 18 bases between them. Germline V gives CDR1 MGHRA, CDR2 YSYEKL. The gene calls are TRBV4-1 and TRBJ2-3; TRBD1 might be the D (5 bases). Sequenced input: peripheral blood. The TCR comes from a man between 60 and 75 years old who had recovered from COVID-19. The CDR3 reads CASSHPQGAGYTDTQYF. The CDR3 DNA sequence: TGCGCCAGCAGCCATCCACAAGGGGCAGGGTACACAGATACGCAGTATTTT.